These 8 T cell receptor beta chains were all obtained from the same sample, sequenced in a study of cytomegalovirus exposure and HLA in healthy donors. This PCR relied on a set of 60 Vbeta primers and 13 Jbeta primers. Here immunoSEQ multiplex PCR was the method, and the copy in TCRdb shows in-frame clones only, minus some. The repertoire has roughly 150,000 clones, roughly 80% of them found once; the top ten carry roughly 1.2%. The sample was PBMCs. Every receptor here comes from a female donor in good health and CMV-seronegative.

CDR3 region: CASSYSSDTQYF. CDR3 DNA: TGTGCCAGCAGTTACTCCTCAGATACGCAGTATTTT. V is TRBV6-5 and J is TRBJ2-3; D remains ambiguous. Trimming pared 0 bases from V and 4 bases from J, leaving 2 bases between. There are 12 residues in the CDR3. In germline, CDR1 is MNHEY, CDR2 SVGAGI.

The chain joins TRBV7-9 to TRBJ1-1; the D gene is possibly TRBD1 (6 bases). V was clipped by 7 bases and J by 4 bases, with 19 bases between them. CDR1 SEHNR and CDR2 FQNEAQ come from the germline V gene (reference sequence). The CDR3 covers 15 residues. The CDR3 spells CASNPKGGRSTEAFF. As DNA, the CDR3 is TGTGCCAGCAACCCCAAGGGGGGGCGGAGCACTGAAGCTTTCTTT.

The rearrangement joins TRBV2 to TRBJ2-2, with 12 bases matching TRBD2. After removal of 4 bases from V and 6 bases from J, the junction contained 0 bases not matched to a gene. Germline loops: CDR1 SNHLY, CDR2 FYNNEI. The CDR3 consists of 14 residues. CDR3 nucleotides: TGTGCCAGCAGTGGACTAGCGGGAGCCGGGGAGCTGTTTTTT. This sequence encodes CASSGLAGAGELFF.

CDR3 in amino acids: CASIPIGLAQETQYF. The CDR3 DNA reads TGTGCCAGCATCCCCATCGGACTAGCCCAAGAGACCCAGTACTTC. The V call is TRBV2, the J call TRBJ2-5; 8 bases align to TRBD2. CDR1 is SNHLY and CDR2 is FYNNEI in the germline V gene. This CDR3 is built from 15 residues. The junction had 8 bases not matched to a gene; V was cut back by 7 bases and J by 1 base. Combining the CDR3 with reference TRBV2 and TRBJ2-5 gives the whole variable domain EPEVTQTPSHQVTQMGQEVILRCVPISNHLYFYWYRQILGQKVEFLVSFYNNEISEKSEIFDDQFSVERPDGSNFTLKIRSTKLEDSAMYFCASIPIGLAQETQYFGPGTRLLVL.

The chain recombines TRBV7-6 with TRBJ2-5, with TRBD2 identical over 8 bases. The CDR3 sequence is 16 residues long. Per the germline V gene, CDR1 is SGHVS and CDR2 is FNYEAQ. With V trimmed by 5 bases and J by 0 bases, 8 bases remained unmatched. The CDR3 loop is CASSTNVAGYQETQYF. The CDR3 region has the DNA TGTGCCAGCAGCACTAATGTAGCGGGATACCAAGAGACCCAGTACTTC.

The chain employs TRBV28 and TRBJ1-1; no firm D call. The CDR3 runs 14 residues. The germline V and J ends were trimmed by 2 bases and 4 bases, with 11 bases remaining between them. Germline V gene lookup returns CDR1 MDHEN and CDR2 SYDVKM. Here the CDR3 DNA reads TGTGCCAGCAGTTTAGCGGGAGCGGGCACTGAAGCTTTCTTT. Amino acid sequence: CASSLAGAGTEAFF.

This clone was recorded only once. The chain combines TRBV4-1 with TRBJ1-2; perhaps TRBD1 as D (5 bases). Germline values: CDR1 MGHRA, CDR2 YSYEKL. This CDR3 has 16 amino acids. V lost 4 bases and J 4 bases, leaving 19 bases between the germline ends. The CDR3 here is CASSPPYRGEFYGYTF. DNA of the CDR3: TGCGCCAGCAGCCCTCCTTACCGGGGGGAGTTCTATGGCTACACCTTC.

The table lists this clone with a few counts. The V gene is TRBV7-6, the J gene TRBJ2-7; 7 bases agree with TRBD1. This CDR3 is built from 16 residues. In germline, CDR1 is SGHVS, CDR2 FNYEAQ. Trimming took 2 bases from V and 0 from J; bases not matched to a gene: 7. In nucleotides, the CDR3 is TGTGCCAGCAGCTTAAGCAGACAGGGAAGCTCCTACGAGCAGTACTTC. It specifies CASSLSRQGSSYEQYF.